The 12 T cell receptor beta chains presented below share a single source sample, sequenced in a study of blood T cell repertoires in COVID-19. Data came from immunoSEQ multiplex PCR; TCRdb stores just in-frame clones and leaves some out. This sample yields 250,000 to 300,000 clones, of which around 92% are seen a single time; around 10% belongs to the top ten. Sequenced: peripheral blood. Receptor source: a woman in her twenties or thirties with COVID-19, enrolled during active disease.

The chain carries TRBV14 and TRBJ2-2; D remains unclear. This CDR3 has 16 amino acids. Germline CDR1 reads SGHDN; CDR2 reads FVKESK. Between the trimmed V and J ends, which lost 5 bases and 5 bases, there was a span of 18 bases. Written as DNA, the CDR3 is TGTGCCAGCAGCAGCCGACTCACCCGATTTACCGGGGAGCTGTTTTTT. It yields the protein CASSSRLTRFTGELFF.

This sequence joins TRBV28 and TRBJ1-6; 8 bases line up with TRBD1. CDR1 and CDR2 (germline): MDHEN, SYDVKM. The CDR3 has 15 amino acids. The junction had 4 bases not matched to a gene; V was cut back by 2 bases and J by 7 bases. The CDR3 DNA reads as TGTGCCAGCAGTTTAGTGGACAGGGCAAATTCACCCCTCCACTTT. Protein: CASSLVDRANSPLHF.

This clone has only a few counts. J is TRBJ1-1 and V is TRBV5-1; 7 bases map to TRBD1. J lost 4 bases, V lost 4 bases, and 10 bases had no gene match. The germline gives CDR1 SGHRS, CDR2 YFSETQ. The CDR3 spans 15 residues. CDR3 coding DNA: TGCGCCAGCAGCAAGGCGACAGGGTTGATCACTGAAGCTTTCTTT. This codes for CASSKATGLITEAFF.

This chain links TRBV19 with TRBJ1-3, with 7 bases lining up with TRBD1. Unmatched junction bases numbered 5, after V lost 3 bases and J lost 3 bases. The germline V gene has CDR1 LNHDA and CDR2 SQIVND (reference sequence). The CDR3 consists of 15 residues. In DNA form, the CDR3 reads TGTGCCAGTAGTATCGACAGGGCTGTTGGAAACACCATATATTTT. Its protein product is CASSIDRAVGNTIYF.

For the CDR3, the DNA is TGTGCCAGCATCACAGGGGTCTATATGAACACTGAAGCTTTCTTT. This translates into CASITGVYMNTEAFF. The V gene is TRBV6-5, the J gene TRBJ1-1; 7 bases match TRBD1. With V trimmed by 7 bases and J by 0 bases, 8 bases remained unmatched. Germline lookup yields CDR1 MNHEY and CDR2 SVGAGI. This CDR3 is built from 15 residues.

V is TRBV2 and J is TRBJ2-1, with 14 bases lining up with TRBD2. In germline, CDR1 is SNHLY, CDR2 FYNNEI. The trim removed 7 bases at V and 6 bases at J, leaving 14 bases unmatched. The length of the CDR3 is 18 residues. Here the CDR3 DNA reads TGTGCCAGCACCGGGACTAGCGGGGGCTCCCGGTTGGGCAATGAGCAGTTCTTC. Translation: CASTGTSGGSRLGNEQFF. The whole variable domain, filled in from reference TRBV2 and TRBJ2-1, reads EPEVTQTPSHQVTQMGQEVILRCVPISNHLYFYWYRQILGQKVEFLVSFYNNEISEKSEIFDDQFSVERPDGSNFTLKIRSTKLEDSAMYFCASTGTSGGSRLGNEQFFGPGTRLTVL.

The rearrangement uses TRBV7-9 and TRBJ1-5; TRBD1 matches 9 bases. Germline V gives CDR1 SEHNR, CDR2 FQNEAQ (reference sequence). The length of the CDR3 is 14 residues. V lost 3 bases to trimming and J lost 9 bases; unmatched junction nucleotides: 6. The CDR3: CASSLGGQGRPQHF. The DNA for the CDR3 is TGTGCCAGCAGCTTGGGTGGACAGGGGCGGCCCCAGCATTTT.

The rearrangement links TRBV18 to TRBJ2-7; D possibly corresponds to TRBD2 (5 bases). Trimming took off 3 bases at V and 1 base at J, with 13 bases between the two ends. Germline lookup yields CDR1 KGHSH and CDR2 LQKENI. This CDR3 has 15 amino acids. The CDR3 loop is CASSPRGRNSYEQYF. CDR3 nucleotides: TGTGCCAGCTCACCGCGAGGGCGGAATTCCTACGAGCAGTACTTC.

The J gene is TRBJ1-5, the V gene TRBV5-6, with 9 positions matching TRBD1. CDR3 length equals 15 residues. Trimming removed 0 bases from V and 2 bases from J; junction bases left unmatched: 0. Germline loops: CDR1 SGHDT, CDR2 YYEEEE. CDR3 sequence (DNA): TGTGCCAGCAGCTTGGGACAGGGGGGCAATCAGCCCCAGCATTTT. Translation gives CASSLGQGGNQPQHF.

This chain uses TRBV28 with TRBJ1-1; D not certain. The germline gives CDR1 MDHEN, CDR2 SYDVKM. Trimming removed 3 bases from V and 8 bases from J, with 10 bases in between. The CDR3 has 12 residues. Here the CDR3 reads CASSLGGLEAFF. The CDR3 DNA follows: TGTGCCAGCAGTTTGGGAGGGTTGGAAGCTTTCTTT.

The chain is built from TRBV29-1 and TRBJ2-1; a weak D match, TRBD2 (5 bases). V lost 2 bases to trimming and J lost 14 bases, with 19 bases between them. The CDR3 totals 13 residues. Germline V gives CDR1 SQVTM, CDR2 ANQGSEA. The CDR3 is CSVEILPGLGEFF. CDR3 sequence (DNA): TGCAGCGTTGAAATCCTTCCAGGCCTCGGGGAGTTCTTC.

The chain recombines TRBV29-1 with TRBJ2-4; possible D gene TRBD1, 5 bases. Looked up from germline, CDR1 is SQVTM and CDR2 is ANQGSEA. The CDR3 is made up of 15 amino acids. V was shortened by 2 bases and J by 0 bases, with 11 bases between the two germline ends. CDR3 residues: CSVELTVKAKNIQYF. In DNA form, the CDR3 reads TGCAGCGTTGAACTGACAGTTAAAGCCAAAAACATTCAGTACTTC.